Presented here are 31 T cell receptor beta chains from one specimen sequenced in a study of blood T cell repertoires in COVID-19 (dated by TCRdb to the early 2020s). The library was generated by the immunoSEQ multiplex PCR assay. TCRdb took this table from immuneACCESS and kept in-frame rearrangements with V and J called. Such tables lack part of the clones; where checked against another copy, unresolved V genes explain under half of the gap, and the rest is unexplained. The sample table shows approximately 260,000 clones, and roughly 85% are seen once. The ten largest account for about 4.9% of the sample. What was sequenced was peripheral blood. The receptors derive from a man aged 60 to 69 who had recovered from COVID-19.

V and J are TRBV5-1 and TRBJ2-7, with 9 bases matching TRBD1. Germline values: CDR1 SGHRS, CDR2 YFSETQ. The CDR3 sequence is 15 residues long. J lost 5 bases, V lost 1 base, and 7 bases had no gene match. This CDR3 is CASSLYRGLTDEQYF. The CDR3 bases are TGCGCCAGCAGCTTGTACAGGGGGCTTACGGACGAGCAGTACTTC.

The J gene is TRBJ2-3, the V gene TRBV3-1 (or the pseudogene TRBV3-2); the match to TRBD2 covers 7 bases. J gave up 6 bases and V 3 bases, and 15 bases lay outside the gene matches. Germline values: CDR1 LGHDT, CDR2 YNNKEL (reference sequence). CDR3 length: 17 amino acids. The CDR3 DNA reads TGTGCCAGCAGCCAGACCTTACGAGGGAGGGCCGGGGATACGCAGTATTTT. This translates into CASSQTLRGRAGDTQYF.

The chain uses TRBV29-1 and TRBJ2-1; maybe TRBD2 (5 bases). The CDR3 runs 12 residues. Germline lookup yields CDR1 SQVTM and CDR2 ANQGSEA. Trimming removed 5 bases from V and 6 bases from J, with 11 bases in between. CDR3 protein: CSVHPGINEQFF. Here the CDR3 DNA reads TGCAGCGTTCATCCGGGAATCAATGAGCAGTTCTTC.

This chain uses TRBV7-9 with TRBJ2-7; 7 nucleotides align to TRBD1. This CDR3 spans 14 amino acids. Germline-derived CDR1 and CDR2 are SEHNR and FQNEAQ (reference sequence). V gave up 5 bases and J gave up 4 bases; unmatched junction bases: 8. In DNA form, the CDR3 reads TGTGCCAGCAGCCCCGGGGACAGTAGGTACGAGCAGTACTTC. Its translation: CASSPGDSRYEQYF.

This clone was found a few times. The chain uses TRBV6-5 and TRBJ2-1; the match to TRBD2 covers 14 bases. Trimming removed 6 bases from V and 8 bases from J; junction bases left unmatched: 6. There are 15 residues in the CDR3. The germline V gene encodes CDR1 MNHEY and CDR2 SVGAGI. As DNA, the CDR3 is TGTGCCAGCAGGCGGACTAGCGGGGGGTCCCATGAGCAGTTCTTC. Residues: CASRRTSGGSHEQFF.

The chain links TRBV10-3 to TRBJ2-7, with 9 bases lining up with TRBD1. Germline trimming cut 4 bases from V and 7 bases from J; bases unmatched to any gene: 14. The CDR3 has 16 residues. The germline V gene has CDR1 ENHRY and CDR2 SYGVKD. DNA of the CDR3: TGTGCCATCAGTGCAGCAGACCGCGGGACAGGGCTTGAGCAGTACTTC. Encoded protein: CAISAADRGTGLEQYF.

This clone was found once. V and J are TRBV5-4 and TRBJ1-2, with 8 bases lining up with TRBD1. The germline V gene has CDR1 SGHNT and CDR2 YYREEE (reference sequence). This CDR3 is built from 15 residues. V trimming: 1 base; J trimming: 4 bases; junction bases outside the gene matches: 6. CDR3 sequence (DNA): TGTGCCAGCAGCTTGAATGGACAGGGCGGCTATGGCTACACCTTC. This encodes CASSLNGQGGYGYTF.

The chain recombines TRBV3-1 (or the pseudogene TRBV3-2) with TRBJ1-2; D is uncertain. The CDR3 consists of 14 residues. Trimming removed 0 bases from V and 4 bases from J, with 9 bases in between. CDR1 and CDR2 (germline): LGHDT, YNNKEL (reference sequence). In DNA form, the CDR3 reads TGTGCCAGCAGCCAAGATCTACCGATCTATGGCTACACCTTC. This gives the protein CASSQDLPIYGYTF.

The J gene is TRBJ1-6, the V gene TRBV4-1; D gene ambiguous. Germline CDR1 and CDR2: MGHRA and YSYEKL. V was shortened by 0 bases and J by 15 bases, with 18 bases between the two germline ends. This CDR3 spans 15 amino acids. The CDR3 DNA reads as TGCGCCAGCAGCCAAGATTCGCGGGGAATCCGGCACCTCCACTTT. Encoded protein: CASSQDSRGIRHLHF.

V is TRBV19 and J is TRBJ1-3; tentative D call: TRBD1 (5 bases). The ends were cut back, 5 bases at V and 0 bases at J, with 11 bases in the middle. The germline V gene has CDR1 LNHDA and CDR2 SQIVND (reference sequence). The CDR3 is 15 amino acids. The CDR3 region is CASSRGVISGNTIYF. CDR3 coding DNA: TGTGCCAGTAGTCGGGGGGTGATCTCTGGAAACACCATATATTTT.

This clone showed up just a few times. J is TRBJ2-2 and V is TRBV4-2, with 9 bases aligning to TRBD2. CDR3 length: 18 residues. Per the germline V gene, CDR1 is LGHNA and CDR2 is YNFKEQ. V trimming: 4 bases; J trimming: 0 bases; junction bases outside the gene matches: 9. The CDR3 spells CASSPRERGGANTGELFF. CDR3 DNA: TGTGCCAGCAGCCCCCGGGAACGCGGGGGGGCGAACACCGGGGAGCTGTTTTTT.

The rearrangement joins TRBV3-1 (or the pseudogene TRBV3-2) to TRBJ2-1, with TRBD2 identical over 9 bases. Trimming removed 10 bases from V and 4 bases from J; junction bases left unmatched: 14. CDR1 and CDR2 (germline): LGHDT, YNNKEL (reference sequence). The CDR3 length is 16 residues. The CDR3 sequence: CATGTSRLLGYNEQFF. CDR3 nucleotides: TGTGCCACCGGGACTAGCAGGCTTCTCGGGTACAATGAGCAGTTCTTC.

The J gene is TRBJ1-6, the V gene TRBV7-9; D not resolved. Germline lookup yields CDR1 SEHNR and CDR2 FQNEAQ (reference sequence). Trimming removed 5 bases from V and 7 bases from J, with 3 bases in between. The CDR3 totals 11 residues. CDR3 bases: TGTGCCAGCAGCCGGAATTCACCCCTCCACTTT. Residues: CASSRNSPLHF.

The rearrangement joins TRBV4-2 to TRBJ2-5; 12 nucleotides match TRBD2. There are 17 residues in the CDR3. The J segment lost 5 bases and the V segment lost 1 base, leaving 8 bases of the junction unmatched. CDR1 is LGHNA, CDR2 YNFKEQ, per germline. The CDR3 reads CASSQGTSGDKGETQYF. CDR3 in DNA: TGTGCCAGCAGCCAAGGGACTAGCGGGGATAAAGGGGAGACCCAGTACTTC.

This chain connects TRBV25-1 to TRBJ2-3, with 8 bases matching TRBD2. Germline V gene data show CDR1 as MGHDK and CDR2 as SYGVNS. The CDR3 has 15 residues. After removal of 9 bases from V and 3 bases from J, the junction contained 11 bases not matched to a gene. The DNA for the CDR3 is TGTGCCAGTAGGGTCGGGGGGGGCCGGACAGATACGCAGTATTTT. It specifies CASRVGGGRTDTQYF.

The chain couples TRBV9 to TRBJ2-1; a weak D match, TRBD2 (6 bases). This CDR3 spans 17 amino acids. With 5 bases removed from V and 4 bases from J, the gap between germline ends came to 22 bases. Germline lookup yields CDR1 SGDLS and CDR2 YYNGEE. CDR3 residues: CASSGLLRGASYNEQFF. The CDR3 nucleotides read TGTGCCAGCAGTGGGTTATTGCGCGGGGCGAGTTACAATGAGCAGTTCTTC.

The rearrangement uses TRBV6-1 and TRBJ1-3, with 8 bases fitting TRBD1. The CDR3 has 15 amino acids. V lost 3 bases, J lost 4 bases, and 5 bases stayed unmatched. The germline CDR1 and CDR2 sequences are MNHNS and SASEGT. The chain's CDR3 is CASSEGRGPGNTIYF. For the CDR3, the DNA is TGTGCCAGCAGTGAGGGCAGGGGGCCAGGAAACACCATATATTTT.

This clone was seen once. This rearrangement joins TRBV2 to TRBJ1-1; D is perhaps TRBD1 (5 bases). CDR1 and CDR2 from the germline V gene are SNHLY and FYNNEI. The V end lost 6 bases, the J end lost 5 bases, and 16 bases lay between the germline ends. This CDR3 region has 14 residues. For the CDR3, the DNA is TGTGCCAGCAGCACAGGACGGGCGGTAACTGAAGCTTTCTTT. Amino acids: CASSTGRAVTEAFF.

The chain recombines TRBV5-1 with TRBJ2-3, with D maybe TRBD1 (6 bases). V lost 4 bases and J 0 bases, leaving 9 bases between the germline ends. Germline CDR1 SGHRS, CDR2 YFSETQ. The CDR3 covers 14 residues. CDR3: CASSRGHSTDTQYF. The CDR3 nucleotides read TGCGCCAGCAGCCGGGGACACAGCACAGATACGCAGTATTTT.

Only a few counts were recorded for this clone. The V gene is TRBV28, the J gene TRBJ1-5, with no clear D. Germline lookup yields CDR1 MDHEN and CDR2 SYDVKM. Trimming stripped 5 bases from V and 9 bases from J, with 8 bases between. The CDR3 has 11 amino acids. CDR3 loop: CASSPRGPQHF. The CDR3 DNA reads as TGTGCCAGCAGTCCCCGGGGGCCCCAGCATTTT.

The chain has TRBV6-5 and TRBJ1-1, with D possibly being TRBD1 (5 bases). Between the trimmed V and J ends, which lost 6 bases and 5 bases, there was a span of 16 bases. Per germline, CDR1 MNHEY and CDR2 SVGAGI. The CDR3 consists of 14 residues. The CDR3 bases are TGTGCCAGCAGCCTGGGTGACAGTCGTACTGAAGCTTTCTTT. Translation: CASSLGDSRTEAFF.

V gene TRBV7-3 combines with J gene TRBJ1-1, with 10 positions matching TRBD1. The CDR3 has 14 amino acids. J gave up 5 bases and V 5 bases, and 5 bases lay outside the gene matches. The V gene's germline CDR1 is SGHTA and CDR2 FQGTGA. In DNA, the CDR3 is TGTGCCAGCAGCCCGCGACAGGGGGCGACTGAAGCTTTCTTT. It specifies CASSPRQGATEAFF.

This chain uses TRBV5-4 with TRBJ2-5; 8 bases map to TRBD2. The CDR3 sequence is 16 residues long. Losses at the gene ends were 0 bases for V and 0 bases for J; bases not matched to a gene: 4. Looked up from germline, CDR1 is SGHNT and CDR2 is YYREEE (reference sequence). As DNA, the CDR3 is TGTGCCAGCAGCTTGGTCGGGGGGGCGTACCAAGAGACCCAGTACTTC. This codes for CASSLVGGAYQETQYF.

V is TRBV10-3 and J is TRBJ2-3; 13 bases line up with TRBD2. V dropped 6 bases and J dropped 4; count of bases not matched to a gene: 4. CDR1 is ENHRY, CDR2 SYGVKD, per germline. There are 15 residues in the CDR3. Here the CDR3 reads CAIRLAGGPSDTQYF. The DNA for the CDR3 is TGTGCCATCAGACTAGCGGGGGGGCCATCAGATACGCAGTATTTT.

Worth noting for this clone: At the DNA level, this CDR3 is encoded by other sequences in the same sample as well. The V and J genes are TRBV18 and TRBJ1-4; 7 bases are a match to TRBD1. The CDR3 spans 14 residues. Germline CDR1 KGHSH, CDR2 LQKENI. V shed 3 bases, J shed 5 bases, and the junction held 3 bases outside the gene matches. The CDR3 DNA sequence: TGTGCCAGCTCACCGGGACAGCTCAATGAAAAACTGTTTTTT. Protein sequence: CASSPGQLNEKLFF.

V usage is TRBV19 and J usage is TRBJ1-1; a possible D gene is TRBD1 (6 bases). CDR1 is LNHDA and CDR2 is SQIVND in the germline V gene (reference sequence). This CDR3 region has 13 residues. Deletions cut 7 bases from V and 0 bases from J, with 9 bases between. For the CDR3, the DNA is TGTGCCAGTAAGAGGGGGTTGAACACTGAAGCTTTCTTT. This gives the protein CASKRGLNTEAFF. Drawing the rest from reference TRBV19 and TRBJ1-1, the complete variable domain is DGGITQSPKYLFRKEGQNVTLSCEQNLNHDAMYWYRQDPGQGLRLIYYSQIVNDFQKGDIAEGYSVSREKKESFPLTVTSAQKNPTAFYLCASKRGLNTEAFFGQGTRLTVV.

V gene TRBV7-9 combines with J gene TRBJ1-6, with TRBD1 as a possible D gene (6 bases). Germline V CDR1 and CDR2: SEHNR, FQNEAQ (reference sequence). There are 13 residues in the CDR3. Deletions cut 8 bases from V and 7 bases from J, with 12 bases between. The CDR3 sequence is CASSTGLNSPLHF. CDR3 in DNA: TGTGCCAGCTCTACAGGGTTGAATTCACCCCTCCACTTT.

The chain uses TRBV3-1 (or the pseudogene TRBV3-2) and TRBJ1-1; D might be TRBD1 (5 bases). CDR3 length: 15 amino acids. V was cut by 1 base and J by 0 bases, with 9 bases left in between. Per germline, CDR1 LGHDT and CDR2 YNNKEL (reference sequence). The CDR3 DNA sequence: TGTGCCAGCAGCCAAGGTCTACAGGTGAACACTGAAGCTTTCTTT. Amino acid sequence: CASSQGLQVNTEAFF.

This rearrangement joins TRBV19 to TRBJ2-2; 9 bases are a match to TRBD1. The ends lost 3 bases at V and 6 bases at J; junction bases unmatched: 8. Germline loops: CDR1 LNHDA, CDR2 SQIVND (reference sequence). The CDR3 covers 16 residues. CDR3 DNA: TGTGCCAGTAGTATTATGGGGACAGGGTGGGCCGGGGAGCTGTTTTTT. Translation gives CASSIMGTGWAGELFF.

This chain links TRBV7-2 with TRBJ2-3; D is ambiguous. This CDR3 spans 15 amino acids. Trimming removed 1 base at V and 1 base at J, with 9 bases between. CDR1 is SGHTA and CDR2 is FQGNSA in the germline V gene. As DNA, the CDR3 is TGTGCCAGCAGCTTAGTAGGAGCCCGCACAGATACGCAGTATTTT. Residues: CASSLVGARTDTQYF.

The CDR3 nucleotides are TGTGCCTGGAGTAGGAGGCAGGTCAACACTGAAGCTTTCTTT. The encoded protein is CAWSRRQVNTEAFF. The V gene is TRBV30, the J gene TRBJ1-1; D uncertain. V was pared by 2 bases and J by 2 bases, with 12 bases between. Germline loops: CDR1 GTSNPN, CDR2 SVGIG (reference sequence). The CDR3 contains 14 residues. The full variable domain, rest sourced from reference TRBV30 and TRBJ1-1, is SQTIHQWPATLVQPVGSPLSLECTVEGTSNPNLYWYRQAAGRGLQLLFYSVGIGQISSEVPQNLSASRPQDRQFILSSKKLLLSDSGFYLCAWSRRQVNTEAFFGQGTRLTVV.